This T cell receptor beta chain was found in a study of tumor-infiltrating lymphocytes in primary liver carcinoma. Unsorted bulk tissue (roughly 20-31 mg) underwent RNA and DNA co-extraction. Total RNA amounting to around 530 ng was the source from which TCR beta cDNA was made with a constant-region primer. Library construction for TCR beta comprised three nested multiplex PCR rounds performed with slightly modified ARM-PCR. TRBV1-TRBV30 forward primers paired with a C-beta reverse primer were used in the first two PCR rounds, which ran roughly 10 cycles each. TCRdb processed the multiplex PCR reads anew with MiXCR; each CDR3 protein has one entry. The repertoire holds 95,000 to 150,000 distinct CDR3 sequences, about 68% seen once, with about a tenth in the top ten. Study conclusions and caveats: Only about 8-25% of top clones were detected in each of the five tumor regions. Lesser overlap characterized tumor-adjacent and tumor-blood pairs relative to tumor region pairs.

This clonotype was detected many times. Its antigen is currently unknown. The germline gives CDR1 WNHNN, CDR2 SYGVQD (reference sequence). Trimming left V 3 bases short and J 6 bases short, with 11 bases between. The CDR3 extends over 14 amino acids. The sample consisted of liver tumor tissue from sampling region 1. Noted subset: tumor region T1, superior pole. The chain uses TRBV10-1 and TRBJ2-2, with D unresolved. The sequence was obtained from a woman aged 60-75 years with primary liver carcinoma and hepatitis B virus infection. DNA for the CDR3: TGCGCCAGCAGTGATCGACCGGTGGCCGGGGAGCTGTTTTTT. It is translated as CASSDRPVAGELFF.